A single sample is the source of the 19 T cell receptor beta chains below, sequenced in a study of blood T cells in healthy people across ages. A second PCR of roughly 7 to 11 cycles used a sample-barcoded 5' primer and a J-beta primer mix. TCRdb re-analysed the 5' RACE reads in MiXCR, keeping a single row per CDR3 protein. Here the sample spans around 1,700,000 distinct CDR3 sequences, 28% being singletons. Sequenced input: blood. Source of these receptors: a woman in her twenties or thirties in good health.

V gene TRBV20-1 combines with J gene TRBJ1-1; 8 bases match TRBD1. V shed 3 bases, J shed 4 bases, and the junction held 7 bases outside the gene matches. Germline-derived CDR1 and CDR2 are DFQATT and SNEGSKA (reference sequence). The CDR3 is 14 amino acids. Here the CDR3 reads CSASSGQEGTEAFF. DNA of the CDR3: TGCAGTGCTAGTTCGGGACAGGAGGGCACTGAAGCTTTCTTT.

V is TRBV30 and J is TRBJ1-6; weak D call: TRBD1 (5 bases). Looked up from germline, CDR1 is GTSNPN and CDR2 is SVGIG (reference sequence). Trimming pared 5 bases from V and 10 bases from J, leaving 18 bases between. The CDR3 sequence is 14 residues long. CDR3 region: CAWGGGLSESPLHF. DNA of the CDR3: TGTGCCTGGGGTGGGGGACTGTCGGAATCACCCCTCCACTTT.

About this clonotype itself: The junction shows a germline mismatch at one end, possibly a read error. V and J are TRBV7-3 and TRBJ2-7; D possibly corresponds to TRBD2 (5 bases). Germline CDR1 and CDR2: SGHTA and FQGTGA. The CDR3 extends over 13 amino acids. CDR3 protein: CANSLSGTYEQYF. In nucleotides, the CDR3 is TGTGCCAACAGCTTATCCGGGACCTACGAGCAGTACTTC. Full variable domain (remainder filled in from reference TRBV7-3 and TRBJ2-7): GAGVSQTPSNKVTEKGKYVELRCDPISGHTALYWYRQSLGQGPEFLIYFQGTGAADDSGLPNDRFFAVRPEGSVSTLKIQRTERGDSAVYLCANSLSGTYEQYFGPGTRLTVT.

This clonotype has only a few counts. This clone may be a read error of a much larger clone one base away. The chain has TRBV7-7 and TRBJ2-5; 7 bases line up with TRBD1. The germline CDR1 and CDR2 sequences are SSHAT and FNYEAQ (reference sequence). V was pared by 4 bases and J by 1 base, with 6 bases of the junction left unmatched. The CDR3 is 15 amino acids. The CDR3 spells CASSSDWDSQETQYF. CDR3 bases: TGTGCCAGCAGCTCCGATTGGGACAGCCAAGAGACCCAGTACTTC. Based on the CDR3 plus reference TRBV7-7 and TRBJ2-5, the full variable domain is GAGVSQSPRYKVTKRGQDVTLRCDPISSHATLYWYQQALGQGPEFLTYFNYEAQPDKSGLPSDRFSAERPEGSISTLTIQRTEQRDSAMYRCASSSDWDSQETQYFGPGTRLLVL.

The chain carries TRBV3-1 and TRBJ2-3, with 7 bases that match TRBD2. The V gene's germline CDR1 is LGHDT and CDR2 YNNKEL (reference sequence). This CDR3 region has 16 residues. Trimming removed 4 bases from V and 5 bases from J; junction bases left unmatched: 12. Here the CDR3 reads CASSLCRGSAVDTQYF. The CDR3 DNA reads TGTGCCAGCAGCCTCTGCCGCGGGAGTGCAGTAGATACGCAGTATTTT.

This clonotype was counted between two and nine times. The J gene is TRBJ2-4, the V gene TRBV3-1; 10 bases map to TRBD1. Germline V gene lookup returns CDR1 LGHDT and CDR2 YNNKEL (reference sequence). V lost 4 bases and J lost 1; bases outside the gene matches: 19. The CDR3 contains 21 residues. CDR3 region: CASSPLGRQGARGVAKNIQYF. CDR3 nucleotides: TGTGCCAGCAGCCCTCTGGGAAGACAGGGGGCGCGGGGTGTCGCCAAAAACATTCAGTACTTC. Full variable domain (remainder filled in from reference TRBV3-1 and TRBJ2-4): DTAVSQTPKYLVTQMGNDKSIKCEQNLGHDTMYWYKQDSKKFLKIMFSYNNKELIINETVPNRFSPKSPDKAHLNLHINSLELGDSAVYFCASSPLGRQGARGVAKNIQYFGAGTRLSVL.

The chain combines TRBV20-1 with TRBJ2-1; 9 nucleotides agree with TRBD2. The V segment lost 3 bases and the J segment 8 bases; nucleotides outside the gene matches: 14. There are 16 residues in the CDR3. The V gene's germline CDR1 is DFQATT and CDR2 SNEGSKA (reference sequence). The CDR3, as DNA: TGCAGTGCTAGGGGTCTGAGGGCGGGAGGGCCCCATGAGCAGTTCTTC. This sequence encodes CSARGLRAGGPHEQFF.

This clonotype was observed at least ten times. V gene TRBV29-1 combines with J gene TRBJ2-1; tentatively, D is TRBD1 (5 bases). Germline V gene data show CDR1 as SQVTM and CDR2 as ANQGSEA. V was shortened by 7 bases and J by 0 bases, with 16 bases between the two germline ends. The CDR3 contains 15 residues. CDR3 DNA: TGCAGCGCCTTGAATCAGGGATACTCCTACAATGAGCAGTTCTTC. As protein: CSALNQGYSYNEQFF.

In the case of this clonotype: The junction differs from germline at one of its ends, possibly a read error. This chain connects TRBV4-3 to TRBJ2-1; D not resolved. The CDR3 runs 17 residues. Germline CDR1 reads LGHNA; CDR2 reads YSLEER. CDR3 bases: TGCGCCAGCAGCCAAGATCCCGGCAGCAGCTCCTACATTGAGCAGTTCTTC. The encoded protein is CASSQDPGSSSYIEQFF.

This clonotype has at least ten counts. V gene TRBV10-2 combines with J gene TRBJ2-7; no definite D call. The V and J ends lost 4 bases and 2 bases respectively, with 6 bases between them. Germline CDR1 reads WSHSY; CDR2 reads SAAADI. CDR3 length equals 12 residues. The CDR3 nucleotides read TGCGCCAGCAGTGTAAATACCTACGAGCAGTACTTC. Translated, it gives CASSVNTYEQYF.

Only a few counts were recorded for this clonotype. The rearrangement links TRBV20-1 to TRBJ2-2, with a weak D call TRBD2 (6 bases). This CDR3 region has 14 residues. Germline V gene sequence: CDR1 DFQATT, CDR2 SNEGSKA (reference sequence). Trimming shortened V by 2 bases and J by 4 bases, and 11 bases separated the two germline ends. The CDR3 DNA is TGCAGTGCTAGACGCGGGGAGGTCACCGGGGAGCTGTTTTTT. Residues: CSARRGEVTGELFF.

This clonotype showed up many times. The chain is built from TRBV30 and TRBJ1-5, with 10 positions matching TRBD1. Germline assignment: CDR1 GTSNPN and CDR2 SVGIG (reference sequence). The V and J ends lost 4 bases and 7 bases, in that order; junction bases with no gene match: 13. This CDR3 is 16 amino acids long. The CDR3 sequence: CAWTPEDRGRAQPQHF. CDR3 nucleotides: TGTGCCTGGACCCCGGAGGACAGGGGGAGGGCACAGCCCCAGCATTTT.

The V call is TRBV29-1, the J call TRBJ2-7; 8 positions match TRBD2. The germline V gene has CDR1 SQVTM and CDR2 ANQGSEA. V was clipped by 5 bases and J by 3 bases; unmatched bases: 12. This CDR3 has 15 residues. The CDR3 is CSVRQGRGLGYEQYF. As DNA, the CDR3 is TGCAGCGTTCGCCAGGGCAGGGGACTAGGCTACGAGCAGTACTTC.

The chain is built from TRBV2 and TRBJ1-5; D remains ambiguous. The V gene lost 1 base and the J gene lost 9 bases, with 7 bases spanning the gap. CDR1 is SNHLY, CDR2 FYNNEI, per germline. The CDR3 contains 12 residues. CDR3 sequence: CASSEGRTPQHF. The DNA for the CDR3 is TGTGCCAGCAGTGAAGGCCGTACGCCCCAGCATTTT.

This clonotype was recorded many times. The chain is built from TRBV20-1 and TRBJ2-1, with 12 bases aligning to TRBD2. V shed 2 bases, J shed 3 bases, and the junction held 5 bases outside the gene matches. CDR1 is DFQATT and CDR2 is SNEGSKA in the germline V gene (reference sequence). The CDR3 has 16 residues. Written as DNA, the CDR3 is TGCAGTGCTAGATCTAGCGGGAGGGCTTTCTACAATGAGCAGTTCTTC. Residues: CSARSSGRAFYNEQFF.

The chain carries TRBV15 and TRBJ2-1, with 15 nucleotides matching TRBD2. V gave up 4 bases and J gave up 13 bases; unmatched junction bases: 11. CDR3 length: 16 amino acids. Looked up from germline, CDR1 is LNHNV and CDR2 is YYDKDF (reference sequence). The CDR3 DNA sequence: TGTGCCACCAGCAAGGGACTAGCGGGGGGCGGAGAGACCCAGTTCTTC. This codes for CATSKGLAGGGETQFF.

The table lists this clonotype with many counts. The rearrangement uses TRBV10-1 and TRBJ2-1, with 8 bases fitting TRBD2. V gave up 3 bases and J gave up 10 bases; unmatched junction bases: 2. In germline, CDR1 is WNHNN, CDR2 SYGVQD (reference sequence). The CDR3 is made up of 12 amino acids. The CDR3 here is CASSEGGREQFF. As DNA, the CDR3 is TGCGCCAGCAGTGAAGGCGGGAGGGAGCAGTTCTTC.

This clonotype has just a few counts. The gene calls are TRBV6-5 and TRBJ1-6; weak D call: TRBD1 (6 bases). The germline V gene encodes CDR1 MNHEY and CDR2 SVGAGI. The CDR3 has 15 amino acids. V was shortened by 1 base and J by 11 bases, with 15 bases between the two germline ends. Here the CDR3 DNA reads TGTGCCAGCAGTTACTTCGGGACAAGGAAAACACCCCTCCACTTT. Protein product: CASSYFGTRKTPLHF.

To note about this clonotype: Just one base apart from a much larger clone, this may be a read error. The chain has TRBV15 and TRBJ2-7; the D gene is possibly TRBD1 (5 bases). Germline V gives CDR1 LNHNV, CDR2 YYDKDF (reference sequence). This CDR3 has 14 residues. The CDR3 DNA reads TGTGCCACCAGCAGAGATCCAGGGTCAGACGAGCAGGACTTC. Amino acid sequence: CATSRDPGSDEQDF.